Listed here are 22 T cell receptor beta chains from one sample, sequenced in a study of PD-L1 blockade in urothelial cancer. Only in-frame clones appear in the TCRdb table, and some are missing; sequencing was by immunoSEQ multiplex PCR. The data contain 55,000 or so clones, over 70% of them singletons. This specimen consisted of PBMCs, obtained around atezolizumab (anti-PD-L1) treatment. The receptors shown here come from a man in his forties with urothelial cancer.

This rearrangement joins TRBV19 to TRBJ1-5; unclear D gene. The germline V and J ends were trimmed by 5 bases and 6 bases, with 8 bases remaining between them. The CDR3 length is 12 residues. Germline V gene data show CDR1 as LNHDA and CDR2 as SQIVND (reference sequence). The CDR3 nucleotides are TGTGCCAGTAGTTATTCGGGTCAGCCCCAGCATTTT. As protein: CASSYSGQPQHF.

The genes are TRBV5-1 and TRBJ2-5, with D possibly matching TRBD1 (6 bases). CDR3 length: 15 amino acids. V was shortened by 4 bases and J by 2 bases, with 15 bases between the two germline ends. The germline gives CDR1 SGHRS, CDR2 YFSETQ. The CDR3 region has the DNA TGCGCCAGCAGCCCCAGGGGACGGATACAAGAGACCCAGTACTTC. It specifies CASSPRGRIQETQYF.

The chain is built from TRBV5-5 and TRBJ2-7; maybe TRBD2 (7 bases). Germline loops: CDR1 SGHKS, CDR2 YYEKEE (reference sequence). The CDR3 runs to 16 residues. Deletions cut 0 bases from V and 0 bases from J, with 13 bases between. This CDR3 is CASSLAPGGLSYEQYF. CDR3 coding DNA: TGTGCCAGCAGCTTGGCACCCGGGGGGCTCTCCTACGAGCAGTACTTC.

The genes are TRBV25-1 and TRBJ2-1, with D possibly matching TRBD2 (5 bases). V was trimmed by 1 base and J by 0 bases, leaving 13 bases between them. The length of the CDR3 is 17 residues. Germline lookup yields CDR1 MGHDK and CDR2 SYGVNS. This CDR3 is CASSEWISASSYNEQFF. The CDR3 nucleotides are TGTGCCAGCAGTGAATGGATTAGCGCGAGCTCCTACAATGAGCAGTTCTTC. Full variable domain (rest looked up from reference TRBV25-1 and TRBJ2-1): EADIYQTPRYLVIGTGKKITLECSQTMGHDKMYWYQQDPGMELHLIHYSYGVNSTEKGDLSSESTVSRIRTEHFPLTLESARPSHTSQYLCASSEWISASSYNEQFFGPGTRLTVL.

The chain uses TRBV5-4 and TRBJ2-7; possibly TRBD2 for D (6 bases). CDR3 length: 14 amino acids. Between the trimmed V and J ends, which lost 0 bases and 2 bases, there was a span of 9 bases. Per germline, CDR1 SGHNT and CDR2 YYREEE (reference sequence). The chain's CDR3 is CASSLGREAYEQYF. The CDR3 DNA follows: TGTGCCAGCAGCTTGGGCAGGGAGGCCTACGAGCAGTACTTC. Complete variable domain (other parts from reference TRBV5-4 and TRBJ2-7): ETGVTQSPTHLIKTRGQQVTLRCSSQSGHNTVSWYQQALGQGPQFIFQYYREEENGRGNFPPRFSGLQFPNYSSELNVNALELDDSALYLCASSLGREAYEQYFGPGTRLTVT.

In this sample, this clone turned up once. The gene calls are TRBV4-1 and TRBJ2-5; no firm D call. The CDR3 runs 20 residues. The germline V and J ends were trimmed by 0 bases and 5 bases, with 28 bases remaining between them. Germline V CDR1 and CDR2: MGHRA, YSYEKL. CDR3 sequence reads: CASSQDPVLPFMQLRETQYF. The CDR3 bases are TGCGCCAGCAGCCAAGATCCGGTTTTGCCCTTCATGCAGCTGAGGGAGACCCAGTACTTC.

CDR3 region: CASSLGDRFSYGYTF. DNA for the CDR3: TGTGCCAGCAGCTTGGGGGACAGATTCTCCTATGGCTACACCTTC. The chain links TRBV5-5 to TRBJ1-2, with 7 bases aligning to TRBD1. This CDR3 has 15 residues. The V gene end was trimmed by 0 bases and the J gene end by 4 bases; junction bases not matched to a gene: 6. Germline CDR1 SGHKS, CDR2 YYEKEE (reference sequence). The variable domain in full, with the rest retrieved from reference TRBV5-5 and TRBJ1-2, is DAGVTQSPTHLIKTRGQQVTLRCSPISGHKSVSWYQQVLGQGPQFIFQYYEKEERGRGNFPDRFSARQFPNYSSELNVNALLLGDSALYLCASSLGDRFSYGYTFGSGTRLTVV.

CDR3 protein: CSANEGDTQYF. The DNA for the CDR3 is TGCAGTGCCAATGAGGGAGATACGCAGTATTTT. The chain carries TRBV20-1 and TRBJ2-3; a possible D gene is TRBD2 (5 bases). Germline CDR1 is DFQATT and CDR2 is SNEGSKA (reference sequence). The ends were cut back, 6 bases at V and 5 bases at J, with 9 bases in the middle. The CDR3 spans 11 residues.

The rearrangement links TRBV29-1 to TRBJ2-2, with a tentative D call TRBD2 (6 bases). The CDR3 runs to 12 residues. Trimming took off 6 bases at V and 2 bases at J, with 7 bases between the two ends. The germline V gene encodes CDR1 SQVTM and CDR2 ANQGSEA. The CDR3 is CSVAGNTGELFF. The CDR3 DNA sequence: TGCAGCGTGGCGGGAAACACCGGGGAGCTGTTTTTT.

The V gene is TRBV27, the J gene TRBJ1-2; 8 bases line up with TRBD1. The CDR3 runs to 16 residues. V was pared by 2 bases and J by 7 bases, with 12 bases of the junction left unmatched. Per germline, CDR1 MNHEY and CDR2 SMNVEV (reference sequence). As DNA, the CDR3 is TGTGCCAGCAGTTTACTTCAGGACAGGGTGAGGGCTGGCTACACCTTC. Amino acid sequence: CASSLLQDRVRAGYTF.

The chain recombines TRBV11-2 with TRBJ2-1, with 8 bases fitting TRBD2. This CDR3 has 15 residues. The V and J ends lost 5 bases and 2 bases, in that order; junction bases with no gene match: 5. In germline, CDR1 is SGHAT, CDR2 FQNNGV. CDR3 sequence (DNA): TGTGCCAGCAGCCTTCGTAGCGGGGCCTACAATGAGCAGTTCTTC. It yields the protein CASSLRSGAYNEQFF.

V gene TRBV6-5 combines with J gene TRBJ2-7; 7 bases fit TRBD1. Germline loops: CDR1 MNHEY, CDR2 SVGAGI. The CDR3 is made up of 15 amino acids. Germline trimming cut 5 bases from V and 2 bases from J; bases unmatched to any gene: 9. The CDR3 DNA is TGTGCCAGCAGTCGCCGTGAAGGGGGCGCCTACGAGCAGTACTTC. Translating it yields CASSRREGGAYEQYF.

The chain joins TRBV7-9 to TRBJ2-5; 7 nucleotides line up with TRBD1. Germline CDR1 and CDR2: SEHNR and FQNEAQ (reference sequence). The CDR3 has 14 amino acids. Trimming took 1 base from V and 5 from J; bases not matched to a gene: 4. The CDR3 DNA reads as TGTGCCAGCAGCTTAGTTGCGACAGGGGAGACCCAGTACTTC. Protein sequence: CASSLVATGETQYF.

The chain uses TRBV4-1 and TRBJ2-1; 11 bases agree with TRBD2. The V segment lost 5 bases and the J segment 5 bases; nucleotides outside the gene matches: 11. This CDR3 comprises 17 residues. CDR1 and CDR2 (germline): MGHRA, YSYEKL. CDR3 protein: CASSTRGSGREDNEQFF. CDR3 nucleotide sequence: TGCGCCAGCAGCACCCGGGGTAGCGGGAGGGAAGACAATGAGCAGTTCTTC.

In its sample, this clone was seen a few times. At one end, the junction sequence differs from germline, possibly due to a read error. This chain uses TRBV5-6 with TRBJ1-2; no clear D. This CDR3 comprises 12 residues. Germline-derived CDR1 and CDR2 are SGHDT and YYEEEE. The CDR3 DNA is TGTGCCATCTCACCTGTGGGAGCCGCGCATTCCTTC. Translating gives CAISPVGAAHSF.

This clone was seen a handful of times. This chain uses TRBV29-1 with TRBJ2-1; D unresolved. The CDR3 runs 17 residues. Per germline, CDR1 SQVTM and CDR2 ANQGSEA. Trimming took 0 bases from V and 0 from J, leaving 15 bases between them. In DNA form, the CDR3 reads TGCAGCGTTGAAGATCTTCCTGACTCGAGCTCCTACAATGAGCAGTTCTTC. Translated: CSVEDLPDSSSYNEQFF.

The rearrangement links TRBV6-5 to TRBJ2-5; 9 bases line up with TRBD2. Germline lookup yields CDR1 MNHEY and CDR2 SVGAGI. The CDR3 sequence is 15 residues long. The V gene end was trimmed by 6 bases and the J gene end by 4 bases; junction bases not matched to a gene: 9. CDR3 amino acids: CASSLSGSGTETQYF. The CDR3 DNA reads TGTGCCAGCAGCCTTAGCGGGAGTGGGACAGAGACCCAGTACTTC.

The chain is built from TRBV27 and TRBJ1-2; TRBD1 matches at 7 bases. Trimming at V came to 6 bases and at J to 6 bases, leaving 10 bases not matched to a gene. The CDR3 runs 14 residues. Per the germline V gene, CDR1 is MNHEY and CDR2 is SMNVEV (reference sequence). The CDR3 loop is CASRRTGQRNGYTF. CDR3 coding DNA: TGTGCCAGCAGGAGAACGGGACAGAGGAATGGCTACACCTTC.

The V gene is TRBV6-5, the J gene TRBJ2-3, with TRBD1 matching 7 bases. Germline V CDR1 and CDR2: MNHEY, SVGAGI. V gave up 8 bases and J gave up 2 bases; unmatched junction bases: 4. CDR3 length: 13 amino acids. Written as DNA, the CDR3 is TGTGCCAGCGGGGACAGAGCCACAGATACGCAGTATTTT. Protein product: CASGDRATDTQYF.

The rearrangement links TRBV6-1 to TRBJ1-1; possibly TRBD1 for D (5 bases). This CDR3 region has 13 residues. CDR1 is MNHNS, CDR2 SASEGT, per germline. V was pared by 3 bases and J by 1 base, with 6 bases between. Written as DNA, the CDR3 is TGTGCCAGCAGTGACAGGGAGAACACTGAAGCTTTCTTT. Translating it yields CASSDRENTEAFF.

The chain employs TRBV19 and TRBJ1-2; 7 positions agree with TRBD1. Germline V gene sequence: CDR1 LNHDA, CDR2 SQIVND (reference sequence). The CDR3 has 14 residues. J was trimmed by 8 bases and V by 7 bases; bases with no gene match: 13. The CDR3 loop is CASTRTGPLEGYTF. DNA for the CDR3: TGTGCCAGTACCCGGACAGGCCCCCTGGAGGGCTACACCTTC.

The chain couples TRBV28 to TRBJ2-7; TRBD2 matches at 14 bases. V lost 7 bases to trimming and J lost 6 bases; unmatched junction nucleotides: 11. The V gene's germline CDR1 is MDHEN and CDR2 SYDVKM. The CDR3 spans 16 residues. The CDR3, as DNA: TGTGCCAGCAAAGGACACCCGGGACTAGCGGGAGCCGAGCAGTACTTC. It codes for CASKGHPGLAGAEQYF. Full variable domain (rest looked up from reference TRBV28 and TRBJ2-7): DVKVTQSSRYLVKRTGEKVFLECVQDMDHENMFWYRQDPGLGLRLIYFSYDVKMKEKGDIPEGYSVSREKKERFSLILESASTNQTSMYLCASKGHPGLAGAEQYFGPGTRLTVT.